The 20 T cell receptor beta chains in this list originate from one sample, sequenced in a study of monozygotic twins with inflammatory bowel disease. TCRdb reprocessed the 5' RACE reads and stores each CDR3 protein as one record, lacking DNA. With roughly 300,000 distinct CDR3 sequences in the sample, the ten largest clones hold approximately 5.4%. The sequencing input was blood. The receptors come from a human donor with ulcerative colitis or Crohn's disease, or a healthy co-twin of an affected twin (not recorded which).

J is TRBJ2-2 and V is TRBV9; TCRdb indicates TRBD2, and absent DNA this call remains unverified. In germline, CDR1 is SGDLS, CDR2 YYNGEE. CDR3 length equals 16 residues. The CDR3 loop is CASNDHGLATYGELFF.

The CDR3 reads CASSVGHTNTGELFF. The chain links TRBV5-6 to TRBJ2-2; absent DNA, TCRdb's TRBD1 call cannot be checked. CDR3 length: 15 amino acids. Germline V CDR1 and CDR2: SGHDT, YYEEEE.

V and J are TRBV7-8 and TRBJ2-1; TCRdb gives TRBD1 as the D gene, but with no DNA this cannot be confirmed. Germline lookup yields CDR1 SGHVS and CDR2 FQNEAQ. The CDR3 is 16 amino acids. The CDR3: CASSLTRDSMYNEQFF.

V usage is TRBV20-1 and J usage is TRBJ2-3; TCRdb's D call of TRBD1 is untestable without DNA. CDR1 and CDR2 from the germline V gene are DFQATT and SNEGSKA (reference sequence). This CDR3 contains 14 residues. The chain's CDR3 is CSATGRDGSDTQYF.

The chain combines TRBV25-1 with TRBJ2-5. The length of the CDR3 is 14 residues. Germline-derived CDR1 and CDR2 are MGHDK and SYGVNS. The CDR3 reads CASSEYAGPETQYF.

The chain has TRBV7-9 and TRBJ2-7. The CDR3 runs 13 residues. Germline assignment: CDR1 SEHNR and CDR2 FQNEAQ (reference sequence). This CDR3 reads CASSLAAVDEQYF.

V is TRBV11-2 and J is TRBJ2-3; TCRdb calls TRBD2, which cannot be checked without DNA. The CDR3 has 17 amino acids. Germline CDR1 SGHAT, CDR2 FQNNGV. CDR3: CASRAAVSGGSTDTQYF.

The chain links TRBV14 to TRBJ2-2; the D call from TCRdb, TRBD1, cannot be confirmed without DNA. Germline assignment: CDR1 SGHDN and CDR2 FVKESK. The CDR3 is made up of 15 amino acids. CDR3: CASSQSGGWTGELFF.

The rearrangement joins TRBV4-3 to TRBJ2-3; the TRBD2 assignment by TCRdb is unverifiable without DNA. Per the germline V gene, CDR1 is LGHNA and CDR2 is YSLEER. The CDR3 length is 18 residues. This CDR3 is CASSQDVEAPPSTDTQYF.

This chain uses TRBV18 with TRBJ2-7. This CDR3 is built from 14 residues. Per germline, CDR1 KGHSH and CDR2 LQKENI. The CDR3 is CASSPSRSSYEQYF.

The V call is TRBV12-3 or TRBV12-4, the J call TRBJ2-1; the D call from TCRdb, TRBD1, cannot be confirmed without DNA. The CDR3 sequence is 14 residues long. CDR3 loop: CASSPGQGAYEQFF.

The V gene is TRBV7-8, the J gene TRBJ1-4. Germline CDR1 SGHVS, CDR2 FQNEAQ. The CDR3 contains 16 residues. CDR3 loop: CASSLEFGTTNEKLFF.

The chain has TRBV27 and TRBJ2-7; TCRdb gives TRBD2 as the D gene, but with no DNA this cannot be confirmed. Germline CDR1 MNHEY, CDR2 SMNVEV (reference sequence). CDR3 length: 16 residues. CDR3 residues: CASSLSGPSGTYEQYF.

The rearrangement uses TRBV6-6 and TRBJ2-2; the D gene TCRdb calls, TRBD1, cannot be checked with no DNA. The CDR3 totals 14 residues. Germline CDR1 is MNHNY and CDR2 is SVGAGI (reference sequence). CDR3 residues: CASSYWPGAGELFF.

The chain employs TRBV20-1 and TRBJ2-6. The CDR3 has 14 amino acids. In germline, CDR1 is DFQATT, CDR2 SNEGSKA (reference sequence). CDR3 sequence: CSAPSYSGANVLTF.

The chain couples TRBV20-1 to TRBJ1-5; TCRdb returns TRBD1, unconfirmable since there is no DNA. Germline lookup yields CDR1 DFQATT and CDR2 SNEGSKA (reference sequence). The CDR3 is 16 amino acids. This chain's CDR3 is CSARDPRGSVNQPQHF.

This chain connects TRBV19 to TRBJ1-5. CDR1 LNHDA and CDR2 SQIVND come from the germline V gene (reference sequence). This CDR3 has 14 amino acids. This chain's CDR3 is CASSIFESNQPQHF.

The chain carries TRBV2 and TRBJ1-3. Germline V gives CDR1 SNHLY, CDR2 FYNNEI. The CDR3 consists of 12 residues. The CDR3 region is CASSNSGNTIYF.

The chain has TRBV5-1 and TRBJ1-2; there is no DNA to check the TCRdb D call of TRBD1. CDR1 and CDR2 (germline): SGHRS, YFSETQ. The CDR3 sequence is 14 residues long. The CDR3 region is CASSLVGGSSGYTF. Together with reference TRBV5-1 and TRBJ1-2, the CDR3 gives the full variable domain: KAGVTQTPRYLIKTRGQQVTLSCSPISGHRSVSWYQQTPGQGLQFLFEYFSETQRNKGNFPGRFSGRQFSNSRSEMNVSTLELGDSALYLCASSLVGGSSGYTFGSGTRLTVV.

The chain recombines TRBV5-1 with TRBJ2-7; TCRdb picks TRBD2, but there is no DNA to check that call. CDR1 is SGHRS and CDR2 is YFSETQ in the germline V gene. This CDR3 is 15 amino acids long. The CDR3 spells CASSLRRGGPYEQYF.